Presented here are 5 T cell receptor beta chains from one specimen sequenced in a study of control samples from healthy donors and cancer patients. Using immunoSEQ multiplex PCR, the repertoire was profiled, and TCRdb retains in-frame clones only, with some absent. The sample contains 53,000 or so clones, roughly nine tenths of which appear only once. The sequenced sample was PBMCs. Receptor source: a man aged 60 to 69 with head and neck cancer.

The sample holds one count of this clone. The chain carries TRBV25-1 and TRBJ1-4; possibly TRBD1 for D (5 bases). The CDR3 sequence is 16 residues long. The germline V gene encodes CDR1 MGHDK and CDR2 SYGVNS. The germline V and J ends were trimmed by 2 bases and 7 bases, with 17 bases remaining between them. For the CDR3, the DNA is TGTGCCAGCAGTGAAGCCCTACGGGGGAGGGGTGAAAAACTGTTTTTT. Its translation: CASSEALRGRGEKLFF.

This rearrangement joins TRBV10-3 to TRBJ1-1; no clear D. CDR3 length: 11 residues. CDR1 is ENHRY, CDR2 SYGVKD, per germline. The V gene lost 6 bases and the J gene lost 4 bases, with 6 bases spanning the gap. This CDR3 is CAIRETTEAFF. The CDR3 DNA reads TGTGCCATCAGGGAAACCACTGAAGCTTTCTTT.

The chain couples TRBV7-9 to TRBJ2-7; 12 bases match TRBD2. V shed 2 bases and J 7 bases; nucleotides not matched to a gene: 9. The CDR3 is made up of 16 amino acids. CDR1 and CDR2 from the germline V gene are SEHNR and FQNEAQ (reference sequence). CDR3 nucleotide sequence: TGTGCCAGCAGCTTAACGGCTAGCGGGAGGGCGGGGGAGCAGTACTTC. Amino acid sequence: CASSLTASGRAGEQYF.

The V and J genes are TRBV7-3 and TRBJ2-1; 7 bases align to TRBD1. Trimming removed 5 bases from V and 6 bases from J; junction bases left unmatched: 13. This CDR3 has 16 residues. Germline lookup yields CDR1 SGHTA and CDR2 FQGTGA. This CDR3 is CASSQLSGTVLNEQFF. CDR3 DNA: TGTGCCAGCAGCCAATTATCAGGGACAGTACTCAATGAGCAGTTCTTC.

The V gene is TRBV19, the J gene TRBJ2-3, with no clear D. Germline-derived CDR1 and CDR2 are LNHDA and SQIVND (reference sequence). The CDR3 covers 14 residues. The V gene lost 4 bases and the J gene lost 0 bases, with 8 bases spanning the gap. CDR3: CASSSVISTDTQYF. Here the CDR3 DNA reads TGTGCCAGTAGTAGTGTGATTAGCACAGATACGCAGTATTTT. Looking up the rest from reference TRBV19 and TRBJ2-3 gives the full variable domain: DGGITQSPKYLFRKEGQNVTLSCEQNLNHDAMYWYRQDPGQGLRLIYYSQIVNDFQKGDIAEGYSVSREKKESFPLTVTSAQKNPTAFYLCASSSVISTDTQYFGPGTRLTVL.